The 22 T cell receptor beta chains presented below share a single source sample, sequenced in a study of monozygotic twins with inflammatory bowel disease. TCRdb reprocessed the 5' RACE reads, keeping one entry per CDR3 protein, no DNA. Its table lists about 200,000 distinct CDR3 sequences. The specimen sequenced was blood. Receptors originate from a human donor with ulcerative colitis or Crohn's disease, or a healthy co-twin of an affected twin (not recorded which).

The chain recombines TRBV28 with TRBJ2-7; absent DNA, TCRdb's TRBD2 call cannot be checked. From germline, CDR1 is MDHEN and CDR2 SYDVKM. This CDR3 is 15 amino acids long. The CDR3 sequence is CASTRSGGRDYEQYF.

The V call is TRBV28, the J call TRBJ2-7; TCRdb lists TRBD1, though no DNA is available to test this call. This CDR3 is 15 amino acids long. Germline CDR1 MDHEN, CDR2 SYDVKM. CDR3 loop: CASSPPGSLPYEQYF.

The chain uses TRBV29-1 and TRBJ2-5. Germline CDR1 reads SQVTM; CDR2 reads ANQGSEA. The length of the CDR3 is 13 residues. This CDR3 is CSVEDRGLETQYF.

V usage is TRBV25-1 and J usage is TRBJ1-2; TCRdb's D call, TRBD1, is unchecked because there is no DNA. Germline V CDR1 and CDR2: MGHDK, SYGVNS. CDR3 size: 14 residues. The CDR3 reads CASSASWTVGGYTF.

The chain combines TRBV20-1 with TRBJ1-5; TCRdb selects TRBD1, and the lack of DNA leaves this call unchecked. This CDR3 is 14 amino acids long. Germline assignment: CDR1 DFQATT and CDR2 SNEGSKA (reference sequence). CDR3 amino acids: CSATGSKGSQPQHF.

The V call is TRBV27, the J call TRBJ2-7; with no DNA, the TCRdb D assignment of TRBD1 cannot be verified. The CDR3 has 13 residues. Germline V gives CDR1 MNHEY, CDR2 SMNVEV (reference sequence). This chain's CDR3 is CASSFDREGEQYF.

This chain connects TRBV5-1 to TRBJ2-7; TCRdb names TRBD1, which stays unverified in the absence of DNA. This CDR3 is built from 13 residues. Germline V CDR1 and CDR2: SGHRS, YFSETQ. CDR3 residues: CASSRDSNYEQYF.

J is TRBJ2-1 and V is TRBV6-4; TCRdb's D call, TRBD2, is unchecked because there is no DNA. Germline CDR1 and CDR2: MRHNA and SNTAGT. The CDR3 has 19 residues. The CDR3 is CASMSRIGSGGAIDNEQFF.

The rearrangement uses TRBV29-1 and TRBJ2-2. CDR3 length equals 12 residues. Germline lookup yields CDR1 SQVTM and CDR2 ANQGSEA. The CDR3 region is CSVPRGAGELFF.

The V call is TRBV6-2 or TRBV6-3, the J call TRBJ2-7; the TCRdb D gene call, TRBD1, has no DNA to confirm it. From germline, CDR1 is MNHEY and CDR2 SVGEGT. The CDR3 loop spans 13 amino acids. CDR3: CASSSSGTPVGYF.

The chain uses TRBV9 and TRBJ2-3; TCRdb reports TRBD2, a call that lacks DNA to check it against. The germline V gene has CDR1 SGDLS and CDR2 YYNGEE. The CDR3 loop spans 15 amino acids. This chain's CDR3 is CASSPTGARTDTQYF. Using reference TRBV9 and TRBJ2-3 for the parts outside the CDR3, the full variable domain is DSGVTQTPKHLITATGQRVTLRCSPRSGDLSVYWYQQSLDQGLQFLIQYYNGEERAKGNILERFSAQQFPDLHSELNLSSLELGDSALYFCASSPTGARTDTQYFGPGTRLTVL.

This sequence joins TRBV6-5 and TRBJ1-2; no DNA is available, so the TRBD1 call from TCRdb remains unchecked. The length of the CDR3 is 18 residues. Per germline, CDR1 MNHEY and CDR2 SVGAGI. CDR3 sequence: CASSYSNPTGFINYGYTF.

The V and J genes are TRBV11-2 and TRBJ1-4. Germline CDR1 SGHAT, CDR2 FQNNGV. There are 15 residues in the CDR3. CDR3 sequence: CASSSNPGANEKLFF.

The chain carries TRBV12-3 or TRBV12-4 and TRBJ1-6. The CDR3 sequence is 15 residues long. The CDR3 protein is CASKARGELRSPLHF.

The chain couples TRBV7-3 to TRBJ2-3; TCRdb selects TRBD1, and the lack of DNA leaves this call unchecked. Germline V CDR1 and CDR2: SGHTA, FQGTGA. CDR3 length: 15 residues. CDR3 sequence: CASSLEGQRTDTQYF.

The rearrangement links TRBV9 to TRBJ2-2; lacking DNA, the TRBD1 call made by TCRdb goes unchecked. CDR3 length: 14 residues. Germline V gene lookup returns CDR1 SGDLS and CDR2 YYNGEE. CDR3 sequence reads: CASNQQGNTGELFF.

The chain uses TRBV4-1 and TRBJ1-1. This CDR3 contains 21 residues. Germline V gives CDR1 MGHRA, CDR2 YSYEKL. CDR3 loop: CASSQRSTAGVTQSLYTEAFF.

The chain carries TRBV6-1 and TRBJ2-3; the D gene TCRdb calls, TRBD2, cannot be checked with no DNA. Germline V CDR1 and CDR2: MNHNS, SASEGT. This CDR3 region has 17 residues. The CDR3: CASIDGTSGVRTDTQYF.

The V and J genes are TRBV5-1 and TRBJ2-7; with no DNA, the TCRdb D assignment of TRBD2 cannot be verified. Germline CDR1 SGHRS, CDR2 YFSETQ. CDR3 length: 18 amino acids. CDR3 region: CASSLVPRGQGWAYEQYF.

The chain uses TRBV9 and TRBJ2-1; the D gene TCRdb calls, TRBD2, cannot be checked with no DNA. The CDR3 spans 15 residues. Germline values: CDR1 SGDLS, CDR2 YYNGEE. CDR3 sequence: CASSVEAGGLYEQFF. Complete variable domain (other parts from reference TRBV9 and TRBJ2-1): DSGVTQTPKHLITATGQRVTLRCSPRSGDLSVYWYQQSLDQGLQFLIQYYNGEERAKGNILERFSAQQFPDLHSELNLSSLELGDSALYFCASSVEAGGLYEQFFGPGTRLTVL.

V gene TRBV4-2 combines with J gene TRBJ2-3; checking the TCRdb D call of TRBD2 is not possible without DNA. The CDR3 length is 16 residues. Germline V gene sequence: CDR1 LGHNA, CDR2 YNFKEQ. Here the CDR3 reads CASSQEGSGGADTQYF.

The rearrangement joins TRBV10-3 to TRBJ2-7; TCRdb proposes TRBD1, but this gene call is untestable without DNA. CDR1 is ENHRY and CDR2 is SYGVKD in the germline V gene. The CDR3 length is 13 residues. The CDR3 reads CGISEGSGYEQYF.